These 29 T cell receptor beta chains were sequenced from one sample in a study of T cell responses to AZD1222 COVID-19 vaccine. Using immunoSEQ multiplex PCR, the repertoire was profiled, and TCRdb retains in-frame clones only, with some absent. The data contain approximately 150,000 clones, roughly 88% of them seen just once; the ten biggest clones take up approximately 6.2%. The sample here was peripheral blood, taken 28 days after the second AZD1222 dose. The source is an adult who received the AZD1222 COVID-19 vaccine.

The gene calls are TRBV9 and TRBJ2-1, with 7 nucleotides matching TRBD2. V gave up 0 bases and J gave up 2 bases; unmatched junction bases: 2. Germline V CDR1 and CDR2: SGDLS, YYNGEE. CDR3 size: 15 residues. The CDR3 sequence: CASSVAGRAYNEQFF. The CDR3 DNA reads as TGTGCCAGCAGCGTAGCAGGGAGGGCCTACAATGAGCAGTTCTTC.

The chain combines TRBV19 with TRBJ1-2; tentative D call: TRBD1 (6 bases). V lost 6 bases to trimming and J lost 0 bases, with 17 bases between them. The germline CDR1 and CDR2 sequences are LNHDA and SQIVND (reference sequence). The CDR3 has 16 residues. The CDR3: CASSPSGGAANYGYTF. DNA of the CDR3: TGTGCCAGTAGCCCCAGTGGGGGGGCAGCTAACTATGGCTACACCTTC.

V gene TRBV7-9 combines with J gene TRBJ1-5, with TRBD1 identical over 8 bases. The junction had 4 bases not matched to a gene; V was cut back by 0 bases and J by 6 bases. The CDR3 runs 15 residues. Germline V CDR1 and CDR2: SEHNR, FQNEAQ (reference sequence). The CDR3: CASSLARQGAQPQHF. In nucleotides, the CDR3 is TGTGCCAGCAGCTTAGCGAGGCAGGGGGCTCAGCCCCAGCATTTT. Supplemented by reference TRBV7-9 and TRBJ1-5, the full variable domain reads DTGVSQNPRHKITKRGQNVTFRCDPISEHNRLYWYRQTLGQGPEFLTYFQNEAQLEKSRLLSDRFSAERPKGSFSTLEIQRTEQGDSAMYLCASSLARQGAQPQHFGDGTRLSIL.

The chain joins TRBV28 to TRBJ2-7, with TRBD2 matching over 9 bases. V shed 2 bases and J 2 bases; nucleotides not matched to a gene: 1. Germline V lookup: CDR1 MDHEN, CDR2 SYDVKM. CDR3 length equals 14 residues. DNA for the CDR3: TGTGCCAGCAGTTTACTAGCGGGGACCTACGAGCAGTACTTC. Protein sequence: CASSLLAGTYEQYF.

V and J are TRBV4-1 and TRBJ1-5; D unresolved. Per germline, CDR1 MGHRA and CDR2 YSYEKL. The CDR3 extends over 15 amino acids. The V end lost 6 bases, the J end lost 4 bases, and 16 bases lay between the germline ends. The CDR3 region is CASRPSPVANQPQHF. The CDR3 DNA follows: TGCGCCAGCAGACCAAGCCCAGTCGCTAATCAGCCCCAGCATTTT.

The J gene is TRBJ2-7, the V gene TRBV10-1; 9 bases line up with TRBD1. CDR1 and CDR2 from the germline V gene are WNHNN and SYGVQD (reference sequence). Unmatched junction bases numbered 8, after V lost 3 bases and J lost 2 bases. This CDR3 comprises 16 residues. CDR3 bases: TGCGCCAGCAGTGACTTCGCCGGGACAGGGACCTACGAGCAGTACTTC. Amino acid sequence: CASSDFAGTGTYEQYF.

The rearrangement links TRBV28 to TRBJ1-4; D may be TRBD1 (6 bases). The CDR3 is made up of 15 amino acids. V was clipped by 5 bases and J by 5 bases, with 15 bases between them. CDR1 MDHEN and CDR2 SYDVKM come from the germline V gene. The CDR3 DNA is TGTGCCAGCAGTCCCCCGGGACAAGGGAATGAAAAACTGTTTTTT. Protein sequence: CASSPPGQGNEKLFF.

The DNA for the CDR3 is TGTGCCAGTAGTATAGGGTCCAGGGGTACTGGAAACACCATATATTTT. This sequence encodes CASSIGSRGTGNTIYF. The V and J genes are TRBV19 and TRBJ1-3, with a possible D match to TRBD1 (6 bases). Trimming stripped 1 base from V and 2 bases from J, with 12 bases between. The CDR3 covers 16 residues. In germline, CDR1 is LNHDA, CDR2 SQIVND (reference sequence).

The CDR3 DNA sequence: TGCGCCAGCAGCTTAACTTCTACAGGGAACAATGAGCAGTTCTTC. As protein: CASSLTSTGNNEQFF. V is TRBV5-1 and J is TRBJ2-1, with D possibly matching TRBD1 (6 bases). Trimming cost V 2 bases and J 5 bases, with 14 bases left between them. Germline lookup yields CDR1 SGHRS and CDR2 YFSETQ. The CDR3 is made up of 15 amino acids.

J is TRBJ1-3 and V is TRBV4-1; D is uncertain. V lost 0 bases, J lost 0 bases, and 6 bases lay in between. The CDR3 consists of 15 residues. Germline CDR1 reads MGHRA; CDR2 reads YSYEKL. CDR3 nucleotide sequence: TGCGCCAGCAGCCAAGATCGGGGCTCTGGAAACACCATATATTTT. Its translation: CASSQDRGSGNTIYF.

CDR3 coding DNA: TGCGCCAGCAGCTTGGGCCAAGAGACCCAGTACTTC. Protein: CASSLGQETQYF. The chain carries TRBV5-1 and TRBJ2-5, with unresolved D. This CDR3 is 12 amino acids long. Trimming stripped 0 bases from V and 1 base from J, with 1 base between. CDR1 and CDR2 from the germline V gene are SGHRS and YFSETQ.

The chain links TRBV11-3 to TRBJ2-1, with 9 bases lining up with TRBD2. Looked up from germline, CDR1 is SGHNT and CDR2 is YENEEA. The CDR3 loop spans 14 amino acids. Trimming cost V 3 bases and J 7 bases; bases outside gene matches: 4. The CDR3 loop is CASSFGGRANEQFF. The CDR3 nucleotides are TGTGCCAGCAGCTTCGGCGGGAGGGCGAATGAGCAGTTCTTC.

The chain is built from TRBV18 and TRBJ1-5, with unresolved D. CDR1 is KGHSH and CDR2 is LQKENI in the germline V gene. This CDR3 is built from 14 residues. The V end was cut by 3 bases, the J end by 4 bases, with 10 bases between. In DNA, the CDR3 is TGTGCCAGCTCACCGCAGGACGTGAATCAGCCCCAGCATTTT. Protein sequence: CASSPQDVNQPQHF. The complete variable domain, with remaining parts taken from reference TRBV18 and TRBJ1-5, reads NAGVMQNPRHLVRRRGQEARLRCSPMKGHSHVYWYRQLPEEGLKFMVYLQKENIIDESGMPKERFSAEFPKEGPSILRIQQVVRGDSAAYFCASSPQDVNQPQHFGDGTRLSIL.

This clone was seen a single time. The chain couples TRBV6-5 to TRBJ1-4; tentatively, D is TRBD1 (6 bases). The CDR3 is made up of 15 amino acids. CDR1 MNHEY and CDR2 SVGAGI come from the germline V gene. V was trimmed by 4 bases and J by 5 bases, leaving 14 bases between them. The CDR3 DNA reads as TGTGCCAGCAGTTGGGGGGGGGCAGGGAATGAAAAACTGTTTTTT. This translates into CASSWGGAGNEKLFF.

The chain carries TRBV11-3 and TRBJ2-1; D possibly corresponds to TRBD2 (5 bases). V was clipped by 1 base and J by 4 bases, with 14 bases between them. The CDR3 is 16 amino acids. Per germline, CDR1 SGHNT and CDR2 YENEEA. The CDR3 DNA follows: TGTGCCAGCAGCTTAGGCGAATGGACTGGTTACAATGAGCAGTTCTTC. Encoded protein: CASSLGEWTGYNEQFF.

This clone was seen just once. The same CDR3 also results from other DNA sequences found in this sample. V gene TRBV7-2 combines with J gene TRBJ2-2; D possibly corresponds to TRBD1 (6 bases). The CDR3 has 15 amino acids. The germline V and J ends were trimmed by 1 base and 3 bases, with 9 bases remaining between them. Germline CDR1 is SGHTA and CDR2 is FQGNSA. This CDR3 is CASSLVAGDTGELFF. DNA for the CDR3: TGTGCCAGCAGCTTAGTGGCAGGGGACACCGGGGAGCTGTTTTTT.

The gene calls are TRBV7-2 and TRBJ2-3, with a tentative D call TRBD1 (6 bases). Germline V lookup: CDR1 SGHTA, CDR2 FQGNSA. V lost 4 bases and J lost 2, with 25 bases in between. The CDR3 has 19 amino acids. Here the CDR3 DNA reads TGTGCCAGCAGCTCAGGGGCCCGTACCCTCACGACCTTCACAGATACGCAGTATTTT. This sequence encodes CASSSGARTLTTFTDTQYF.

The chain joins TRBV5-1 to TRBJ2-7; 9 bases line up with TRBD1. This CDR3 has 14 amino acids. The V segment lost 4 bases and the J segment 2 bases; nucleotides outside the gene matches: 4. Germline loops: CDR1 SGHRS, CDR2 YFSETQ. The CDR3, as DNA: TGCGCCAGCAGCCCGGGACAGGGCCCCTACGAGCAGTACTTC. Translating it yields CASSPGQGPYEQYF.

The J gene is TRBJ1-4, the V gene TRBV5-1; D call uncertain. This CDR3 spans 13 amino acids. The germline V gene has CDR1 SGHRS and CDR2 YFSETQ. The V end was cut by 0 bases, the J end by 3 bases, with 3 bases between. In nucleotides, the CDR3 is TGCGCCAGCAGCTTGGCGGCTAATGAAAAACTGTTTTTT. Translation gives CASSLAANEKLFF.

The chain joins TRBV24-1 to TRBJ2-3; possibly TRBD1 for D (5 bases). CDR1 is KGHDR and CDR2 is SFDVKD in the germline V gene. The length of the CDR3 is 15 residues. V lost 0 bases to trimming and J lost 1 base, with 7 bases between them. The CDR3 is CATSDLTGGTDTQYF. CDR3 sequence (DNA): TGTGCCACCAGTGATTTGACAGGCGGCACAGATACGCAGTATTTT.

The chain is built from TRBV4-1 and TRBJ2-1; weak D call: TRBD1 (6 bases). Germline CDR1 is MGHRA and CDR2 is YSYEKL. Trimming took off 1 base at V and 9 bases at J, with 16 bases between the two ends. The CDR3 is 15 residues long. The CDR3 sequence: CASSQARQGTGEQFF. The CDR3 bases are TGCGCCAGCAGCCAAGCGAGGCAGGGGACCGGTGAGCAGTTCTTC.

V and J are TRBV11-3 and TRBJ2-1; 11 positions agree with TRBD2. The CDR3 consists of 15 residues. V lost 3 bases and J lost 8; bases outside the gene matches: 6. Germline V gene lookup returns CDR1 SGHNT and CDR2 YENEEA. The DNA for the CDR3 is TGTGCCAGCAGCTTTAGCGGGGGGGCCGAGGATGAGCAGTTCTTC. Protein: CASSFSGGAEDEQFF.

The rearrangement links TRBV29-1 to TRBJ1-3, with no clear D. This CDR3 is built from 13 residues. Between the trimmed V and J ends, which lost 6 bases and 2 bases, there was a span of 11 bases. CDR1 and CDR2 (germline): SQVTM, ANQGSEA. The CDR3 DNA reads as TGCAGCGTCTTCAGAGACGCTGGAAACACCATATATTTT. This translates into CSVFRDAGNTIYF.

This chain connects TRBV27 to TRBJ1-2; D not resolved. The CDR3 sequence is 17 residues long. Germline CDR1 and CDR2: MNHEY and SMNVEV (reference sequence). Trimming stripped 3 bases from V and 5 bases from J, with 22 bases between. DNA for the CDR3: TGTGCCAGCAGTTTGGGCGCTGGGTCAGTGGCGGGGTATGGCTACACCTTC. Translation: CASSLGAGSVAGYGYTF.

V and J are TRBV28 and TRBJ1-4; D might be TRBD1 (5 bases). Germline V CDR1 and CDR2: MDHEN, SYDVKM. The V and J ends lost 7 bases and 5 bases respectively, with 17 bases between them. The CDR3 contains 15 residues. The CDR3 sequence: CASTTWGRENEKLFF. For the CDR3, the DNA is TGTGCCAGCACCACTTGGGGCAGGGAAAATGAAAAACTGTTTTTT. The full variable domain, rest sourced from reference TRBV28 and TRBJ1-4, is DVKVTQSSRYLVKRTGEKVFLECVQDMDHENMFWYRQDPGLGLRLIYFSYDVKMKEKGDIPEGYSVSREKKERFSLILESASTNQTSMYLCASTTWGRENEKLFFGSGTQLSVL.

The chain couples TRBV2 to TRBJ2-3, with unresolved D. Germline V gene lookup returns CDR1 SNHLY and CDR2 FYNNEI. The CDR3 loop spans 14 amino acids. The V end was cut by 4 bases, the J end by 4 bases, with 12 bases between. CDR3 nucleotides: TGTGCCAGCAGTGGCTTCTCCCCGGCAGATACGCAGTATTTT. Translating it yields CASSGFSPADTQYF.

This chain links TRBV21-1 with TRBJ1-3; the table's D gene call, TRBD1, was not cross checked with the DNA. TRBV21-1 is a pseudogene locus. This CDR3 contains 17 residues. CDR3 bases: TGTGCCAGCAGCCGGTGGGGCAGTACTCGTTCTGGAAACACCATATATTTT. Encoded protein: CASSRWGSTRSGNTIYF.

The J gene is TRBJ1-5, the V gene TRBV19; D is unclear. The CDR3 sequence is 16 residues long. The germline CDR1 and CDR2 sequences are LNHDA and SQIVND (reference sequence). The germline V and J ends were trimmed by 2 bases and 4 bases, with 15 bases remaining between them. The CDR3 region is CASSIRTLDVNQPQHF. In DNA, the CDR3 is TGTGCCAGTAGTATACGGACGCTCGATGTTAATCAGCCCCAGCATTTT.

The gene calls are TRBV6-1 and TRBJ2-1, with D uncertain. The germline V gene has CDR1 MNHNS and CDR2 SASEGT. V gave up 5 bases and J gave up 5 bases, with 13 bases separating them. The CDR3 is 14 amino acids. CDR3 loop: CASSPNDGDNEQFF. CDR3 DNA: TGTGCCAGCAGTCCCAATGACGGTGACAATGAGCAGTTCTTC.